The 17 T cell receptor beta chains listed next were all sequenced from one sample in a study of OX40 agonist ivuxolimab in advanced cancers. Here immunoSEQ multiplex PCR was the method, and the copy in TCRdb shows in-frame clones only, minus some. The data show roughly 55,000 clones, with around 86% seen just once and roughly 13% held by the top ten. The source material was CD4+ or CD8+ T cells sorted from blood, sampled in a trial of the OX40 agonist ivuxolimab. The receptor set was obtained from an adult with an advanced solid tumor such as melanoma, head and neck, liver or kidney cancer.

This chain uses TRBV7-2 with TRBJ1-1; D is uncertain. V was clipped by 3 bases and J by 4 bases, with 6 bases between them. This CDR3 contains 12 residues. The germline CDR1 and CDR2 sequences are SGHTA and FQGNSA. CDR3 sequence (DNA): TGTGCCAGCAGCTTGACGGGCACTGAAGCTTTCTTT. Its protein product is CASSLTGTEAFF. The whole variable domain, remainder taken from reference TRBV7-2 and TRBJ1-1, is GAGVSQSPSNKVTEKGKDVELRCDPISGHTALYWYRQSLGQGLEFLIYFQGNSAPDKSGLPSDRFSAERTGGSVSTLTIQRTQQEDSAVYLCASSLTGTEAFFGQGTRLTVV.

The chain combines TRBV4-1 with TRBJ1-5, with D possibly being TRBD1 (6 bases). The CDR3 is 18 residues long. Germline CDR1 MGHRA, CDR2 YSYEKL. Trimming left V 3 bases short and J 0 bases short, with 18 bases between. The CDR3 DNA is TGCGCCAGCAGCCACGTTTCACCGGGACACCTTAGCAATCAGCCCCAGCATTTT. Translated: CASSHVSPGHLSNQPQHF.

The CDR3: CASRWTENTGELFF. The CDR3 nucleotides are TGTGCCAGCAGATGGACAGAGAACACCGGGGAGCTGTTTTTT. The chain recombines TRBV6-6 with TRBJ2-2; the D gene is possibly TRBD1 (6 bases). CDR3 length: 14 residues. Looked up from germline, CDR1 is MNHNY and CDR2 is SVGAGI (reference sequence). Trimming pared 6 bases from V and 1 base from J, leaving 9 bases between.

V is TRBV9 and J is TRBJ1-1; D remains ambiguous. The V end was cut by 0 bases, the J end by 0 bases, with 21 bases between. In germline, CDR1 is SGDLS, CDR2 YYNGEE. The CDR3 is made up of 19 amino acids. The CDR3 nucleotides are TGTGCCAGCAGCGTAGGGGAATGGGATAGGGATATAATGAACACTGAAGCTTTCTTT. Amino acid sequence: CASSVGEWDRDIMNTEAFF.

J is TRBJ1-4 and V is TRBV27, with TRBD1 matching over 8 bases. The CDR3 contains 14 residues. The junction had 7 bases not matched to a gene; V was cut back by 6 bases and J by 7 bases. From germline, CDR1 is MNHEY and CDR2 SMNVEV (reference sequence). The CDR3 DNA reads as TGTGCCAGCAGACAGGGGGTCTTCGGTGAAAAACTGTTTTTT. Translating it yields CASRQGVFGEKLFF. Full variable domain (remainder filled in from reference TRBV27 and TRBJ1-4): EAQVTQNPRYLITVTGKKLTVTCSQNMNHEYMSWYRQDPGLGLRQIYYSMNVEVTDKGDVPEGYKVSRKEKRNFPLILESPSPNQTSLYFCASRQGVFGEKLFFGSGTQLSVL.

The CDR3: CASSEGRSNYGYTF. As DNA, the CDR3 is TGTGCCAGCAGTGAGGGACGGAGTAACTATGGCTACACCTTC. The chain couples TRBV2 to TRBJ1-2; a weak D match, TRBD1 (5 bases). The V gene lost 3 bases and the J gene lost 1 base, with 9 bases spanning the gap. Looked up from germline, CDR1 is SNHLY and CDR2 is FYNNEI. The CDR3 is made up of 14 amino acids.

This clone was counted between two and nine times. The gene calls are TRBV5-6 and TRBJ2-3; 8 positions agree with TRBD2. The CDR3 loop spans 16 amino acids. V was clipped by 2 bases and J by 4 bases; unmatched bases: 9. Germline CDR1 SGHDT, CDR2 YYEEEE. The CDR3 sequence is CASSFGTGGPSDTQYF. CDR3 sequence (DNA): TGTGCCAGCAGCTTTGGAACGGGGGGGCCGTCAGATACGCAGTATTTT.

The chain is built from TRBV13 and TRBJ1-1, with D possibly matching TRBD1 (5 bases). Between the trimmed V and J ends, which lost 5 bases and 7 bases, there was a span of 14 bases. The CDR3 has 13 residues. CDR1 PRHDT and CDR2 FYEKMQ come from the germline V gene (reference sequence). CDR3 protein: CASSPGGKGEAFF. The CDR3 DNA sequence: TGTGCCAGCAGCCCCGGGGGGAAGGGTGAAGCTTTCTTT.

The J gene is TRBJ2-1, the V gene TRBV6-5; D possibly corresponds to TRBD2 (5 bases). This CDR3 comprises 14 residues. Germline V gene data show CDR1 as MNHEY and CDR2 as SVGAGI. V shed 5 bases and J shed 5 bases, with 13 bases lying between them. The CDR3 sequence is CASSGMGEDNEQFF. The DNA for the CDR3 is TGTGCCAGCAGTGGGATGGGAGAAGACAATGAGCAGTTCTTC.

V gene TRBV4-3 combines with J gene TRBJ1-1; 9 bases are a match to TRBD1. The CDR3 spans 14 residues. CDR1 is LGHNA, CDR2 YSLEER, per germline. J was trimmed by 5 bases and V by 7 bases; bases with no gene match: 8. The CDR3 region has the DNA TGCGCCAGCATCCAGGACAGGGGTGGTACTGAAGCTTTCTTT. Translating gives CASIQDRGGTEAFF.

The chain is built from TRBV10-2 and TRBJ2-4; D remains unclear. The germline V gene has CDR1 WSHSY and CDR2 SAAADI. Between the trimmed V and J ends, which lost 0 bases and 0 bases, there was a span of 12 bases. There are 17 residues in the CDR3. CDR3 in DNA: TGCGCCAGCAGTGAGTCGAATCGCCTGCTAGCCAAAAACATTCAGTACTTC. It encodes CASSESNRLLAKNIQYF.

This sequence joins TRBV5-4 and TRBJ2-7; D is perhaps TRBD2 (5 bases). Trimming stripped 0 bases from V and 2 bases from J, with 12 bases between. CDR3 size: 15 residues. Germline lookup yields CDR1 SGHNT and CDR2 YYREEE (reference sequence). In DNA, the CDR3 is TGTGCCAGCAGCTTGGGGTTGGGGAGTCCCTACGAGCAGTACTTC. Amino acid sequence: CASSLGLGSPYEQYF.

The chain employs TRBV11-2 and TRBJ2-1; tentative D call: TRBD1 (6 bases). Germline V gene sequence: CDR1 SGHAT, CDR2 FQNNGV. This CDR3 region has 16 residues. Trimming pared 5 bases from V and 3 bases from J, leaving 17 bases between. CDR3 DNA sequence: TGTGCCAGCAGCCTAATAGTGGGGGCTGACTACAATGAGCAGTTCTTC. Its translation is CASSLIVGADYNEQFF. The full variable domain, in which reference TRBV11-2 and TRBJ2-1 provide the parts outside the CDR3, is EAGVAQSPRYKIIEKRQSVAFWCNPISGHATLYWYQQILGQGPKLLIQFQNNGVVDDSQLPKDRFSAERLKGVDSTLKIQPAKLEDSAVYLCASSLIVGADYNEQFFGPGTRLTVL.

The V call is TRBV6-6, the J call TRBJ2-7, with 8 bases matching TRBD1. CDR1 and CDR2 (germline): MNHNY, SVGAGI (reference sequence). The V gene end was trimmed by 4 bases and the J gene end by 11 bases; junction bases not matched to a gene: 4. This CDR3 has 11 amino acids. CDR3 nucleotide sequence: TGTGCCAGCAGTTTCGAGACAGGGGAGTACTTC. Protein sequence: CASSFETGEYF.

The rearrangement joins TRBV5-4 to TRBJ1-1; D is unclear. The CDR3 runs to 12 residues. Per the germline V gene, CDR1 is SGHNT and CDR2 is YYREEE (reference sequence). V was cut by 0 bases and J by 8 bases, with 8 bases left in between. CDR3 region: CASSLALSEAFF. CDR3 nucleotides: TGTGCCAGCAGCTTGGCCCTATCGGAAGCTTTCTTT.

Comments on this clone: Other DNA sequences from this sample encode an identical CDR3 as well. The chain is built from TRBV7-9 and TRBJ2-7, with unresolved D. With 1 base removed from V and 3 bases from J, the gap between germline ends came to 4 bases. Germline V CDR1 and CDR2: SEHNR, FQNEAQ (reference sequence). The CDR3 loop spans 12 amino acids. The CDR3 spells CASSLGSYEQYF. The CDR3 nucleotides read TGTGCCAGCAGCTTAGGGAGCTACGAGCAGTACTTC. The complete variable domain, with remaining parts taken from reference TRBV7-9 and TRBJ2-7, reads DTGVSQNPRHKITKRGQNVTFRCDPISEHNRLYWYRQTLGQGPEFLTYFQNEAQLEKSRLLSDRFSAERPKGSFSTLEIQRTEQGDSAMYLCASSLGSYEQYFGPGTRLTVT.

This clone was recorded once. The V call is TRBV11-2, the J call TRBJ1-1, with D possibly matching TRBD1 (5 bases). V was trimmed by 1 base and J by 8 bases, leaving 14 bases between them. Germline V gives CDR1 SGHAT, CDR2 FQNNGV. This CDR3 is built from 14 residues. Written as DNA, the CDR3 is TGTGCCAGCAGCTTAGGAGGGACGGCTACCGAAGCTTTCTTT. Protein: CASSLGGTATEAFF.